A single sample gave rise to the 8 T cell receptor beta chains below, sequenced in a study of blood T cell repertoires in COVID-19. Only in-frame clones appear in the TCRdb table, and some are missing; sequencing was by immunoSEQ multiplex PCR. Of fewer than 15,000 clones listed, about 84% are singletons. Sequences were obtained from peripheral blood. The receptors derive from a human donor in a cohort sampled during active COVID-19.

A single count supports this clone. The rearrangement joins TRBV6-6 to TRBJ1-5; 9 bases are shared with TRBD1. The CDR3 spans 15 residues. The germline V gene encodes CDR1 MNHNY and CDR2 SVGAGI (reference sequence). V was clipped by 2 bases and J by 5 bases; unmatched bases: 4. DNA for the CDR3: TGTGCCAGCAGTTACAGGGGGACAGGGTATCAGCCCCAGCATTTT. Its protein is CASSYRGTGYQPQHF.

This clone was detected only a few times. The rearrangement uses TRBV27 and TRBJ1-3; no clear D gene. The germline V gene has CDR1 MNHEY and CDR2 SMNVEV (reference sequence). The V and J ends lost 5 bases and 0 bases respectively, with 17 bases between them. CDR3 length: 17 residues. CDR3 nucleotides: TGTGCCAGCAGTACTTCCTCGCGCGGGAGCTCTGGAAACACCATATATTTT. It encodes CASSTSSRGSSGNTIYF.

V usage is TRBV7-2 and J usage is TRBJ2-7; 7 positions match TRBD2. V trimming: 3 bases; J trimming: 2 bases; junction bases outside the gene matches: 4. The CDR3 has 14 residues. From germline, CDR1 is SGHTA and CDR2 FQGNSA. The CDR3 sequence: CASSFAGDPYEQYF. The CDR3 nucleotides read TGTGCCAGCAGCTTCGCGGGAGACCCCTACGAGCAGTACTTC.

The chain is built from TRBV16 and TRBJ1-2; 10 bases align to TRBD1. There are 14 residues in the CDR3. V was pared by 2 bases and J by 8 bases, with 5 bases of the junction left unmatched. Germline V lookup: CDR1 KGHSY, CDR2 FQNENV. CDR3: CASSQLGTGDGYTF. The DNA of the CDR3 is TGTGCCAGCAGCCAACTCGGGACAGGGGACGGCTACACCTTC.

This chain links TRBV11-2 with TRBJ2-7; 14 nucleotides match TRBD2. The CDR3 is 15 amino acids. The germline V gene encodes CDR1 SGHAT and CDR2 FQNNGV. Trimming at V came to 5 bases and at J to 7 bases, leaving 7 bases not matched to a gene. Here the CDR3 DNA reads TGTGCCAGCAGCCCCGGGACTAGCGGGAGTTATGAGCAGTACTTC. This translates into CASSPGTSGSYEQYF.

There are a few counts of this clone. The rearrangement joins TRBV27 to TRBJ1-1; the match to TRBD1 covers 8 bases. The CDR3 is made up of 13 amino acids. The germline V gene has CDR1 MNHEY and CDR2 SMNVEV (reference sequence). Trimming took 5 bases from V and 7 from J; bases not matched to a gene: 6. The CDR3 region is CASSPGQGVEAFF. The DNA of the CDR3 is TGTGCCAGCAGTCCCGGACAGGGTGTTGAAGCTTTCTTT.

The V call is TRBV2, the J call TRBJ1-1; D gene ambiguous. Germline lookup yields CDR1 SNHLY and CDR2 FYNNEI. V lost 6 bases and J 4 bases, leaving 12 bases between the germline ends. The CDR3 covers 13 residues. CDR3 amino acids: CASRARHGTEAFF. As DNA, the CDR3 is TGTGCCAGCAGGGCCAGGCACGGCACTGAAGCTTTCTTT.

The chain joins TRBV5-1 to TRBJ1-4, with 9 positions matching TRBD1. Looked up from germline, CDR1 is SGHRS and CDR2 is YFSETQ. The junction had 6 bases not matched to a gene; V was cut back by 4 bases and J by 8 bases. CDR3 size: 14 residues. The chain's CDR3 is CASSAQGAEEKLFF. The CDR3 DNA reads TGCGCCAGCAGCGCACAGGGGGCGGAAGAAAAACTGTTTTTT. Based on the CDR3 plus reference TRBV5-1 and TRBJ1-4, the full variable domain is KAGVTQTPRYLIKTRGQQVTLSCSPISGHRSVSWYQQTPGQGLQFLFEYFSETQRNKGNFPGRFSGRQFSNSRSEMNVSTLELGDSALYLCASSAQGAEEKLFFGSGTQLSVL.